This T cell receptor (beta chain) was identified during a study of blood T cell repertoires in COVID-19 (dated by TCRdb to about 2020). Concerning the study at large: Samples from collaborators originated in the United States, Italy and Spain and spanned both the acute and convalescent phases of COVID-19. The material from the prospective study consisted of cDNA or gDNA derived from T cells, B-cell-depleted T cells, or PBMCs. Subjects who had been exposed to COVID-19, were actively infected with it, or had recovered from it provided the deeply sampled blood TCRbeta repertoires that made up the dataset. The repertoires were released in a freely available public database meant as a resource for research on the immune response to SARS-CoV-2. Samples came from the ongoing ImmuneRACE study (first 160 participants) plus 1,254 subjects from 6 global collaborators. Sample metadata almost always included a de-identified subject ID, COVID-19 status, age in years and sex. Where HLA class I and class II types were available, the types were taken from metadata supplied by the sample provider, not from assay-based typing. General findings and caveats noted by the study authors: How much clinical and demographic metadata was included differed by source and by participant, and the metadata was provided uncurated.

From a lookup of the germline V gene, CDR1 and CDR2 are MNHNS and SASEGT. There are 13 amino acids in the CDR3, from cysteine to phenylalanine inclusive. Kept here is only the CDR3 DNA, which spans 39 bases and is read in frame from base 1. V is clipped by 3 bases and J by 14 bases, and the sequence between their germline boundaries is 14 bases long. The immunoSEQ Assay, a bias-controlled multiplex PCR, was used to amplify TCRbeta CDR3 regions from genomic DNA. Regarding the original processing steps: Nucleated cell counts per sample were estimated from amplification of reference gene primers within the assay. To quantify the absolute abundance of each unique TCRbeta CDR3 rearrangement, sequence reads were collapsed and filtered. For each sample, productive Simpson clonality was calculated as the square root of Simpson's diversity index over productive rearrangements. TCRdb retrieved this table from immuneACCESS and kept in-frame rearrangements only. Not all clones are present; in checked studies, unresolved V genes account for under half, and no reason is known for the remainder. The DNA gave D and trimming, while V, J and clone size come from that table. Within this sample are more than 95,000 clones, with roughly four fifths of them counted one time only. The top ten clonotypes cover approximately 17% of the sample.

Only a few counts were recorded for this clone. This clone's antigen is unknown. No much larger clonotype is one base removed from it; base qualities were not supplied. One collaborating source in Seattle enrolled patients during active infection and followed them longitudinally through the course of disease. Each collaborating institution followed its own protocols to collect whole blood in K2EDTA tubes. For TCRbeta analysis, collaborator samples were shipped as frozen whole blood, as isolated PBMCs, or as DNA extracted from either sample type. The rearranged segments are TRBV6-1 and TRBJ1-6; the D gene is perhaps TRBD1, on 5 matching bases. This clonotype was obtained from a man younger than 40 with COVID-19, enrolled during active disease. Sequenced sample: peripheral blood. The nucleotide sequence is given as TGTGCCAGCAGTGAGGGGCAGGGAATTGCCCTCCACTTT. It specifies CASSEGQGIALHF.